This TCR beta chain was retrieved from a study of blood T cell repertoires in COVID-19. Per the study methods: Amplification of reference gene primers provided the estimated nucleated cell counts. Produced via immunoSEQ multiplex PCR; TCRdb's table is partial and in-frame only. Clone size and the V and J calls come from that table; the DNA yielded D and trimming. Of over 95,000 clones in the sample, 85% were seen once. The germline V gene encodes CDR1 MNHEY and CDR2 SVGEGT. This CDR3 has 14 amino acids. The V gene lost 4 bases and the J gene lost 10 bases, with 17 bases spanning the gap. This chain joins TRBV6-2 or TRBV6-3 and TRBJ1-5; D gene uncertain. Sequencing was done on a sample of peripheral blood. The clonotype originates from a human donor in a cohort sampled during active COVID-19. As DNA, the CDR3 is TGTGCCAGCAGTTTAAGGAGGTTGGATGTTCCCCAGCATTTT. It translates to CASSLRRLDVPQHF.